This entry features one TCR beta chain sequence. Antigen: not known. These data are taken from a study of cytomegalovirus exposure and HLA in healthy donors. Study information: One earlier analysis, a look at roughly 170 million T cells, found some 120 million unique TCR beta sequences. Whole-study findings and limits: Rare sequences made up most TCRs, while some public TCRs were found in many donors. What a later analysis showed was that several of the most significant clusters appeared linked to common viral pathogens.

Trimming stripped 1 base from V and 2 bases from J, with 6 bases between. Germline V gives CDR1 SGHRS, CDR2 YFSETQ. This CDR3 has 13 residues. The PCR ran on 60 Vbeta and 13 Jbeta primers. The method was immunoSEQ multiplex PCR; TCRdb's version includes in-frame clones alone and lacks a portion of them. The table has 90,000 or so clones, roughly four fifths seen once. The specimen was PBMCs. J is TRBJ2-5 and V is TRBV5-1; no clear D gene. The sequence was obtained from a man aged 30 to 39 in good health and CMV-seropositive. The CDR3 loop reads CASSLSTQETQYF. DNA of the CDR3: TGCGCCAGCAGCTTGTCAACTCAAGAGACCCAGTACTTC.